The TCR beta chain under discussion was sequenced for a study of cytomegalovirus exposure and HLA in healthy donors. Germline V lookup: CDR1 MGHRA, CDR2 YSYEKL. V gave up 1 base and J gave up 4 bases, with 11 bases separating them. CDR3 size: 15 residues. The donors were healthy bone marrow donors. With 60 Vbeta and 13 Jbeta primers, the PCR was carried out. Some clones are missing from TCRdb's copy, which holds only in-frame ones; the method was immunoSEQ multiplex PCR. The sample consists of over 100,000 clones, 70% to 85% of them appearing once. This clonotype was sampled from a female donor in good health and CMV-seronegative. Sequenced sample: PBMCs. The rearrangement joins TRBV4-1 to TRBJ2-1, with a possible D match to TRBD2 (6 bases). CDR3 nucleotides: TGCGCCAGCAGCCAAGGGGCCGGGACTTACAATGAGCAGTTCTTC. Amino acids: CASSQGAGTYNEQFF.